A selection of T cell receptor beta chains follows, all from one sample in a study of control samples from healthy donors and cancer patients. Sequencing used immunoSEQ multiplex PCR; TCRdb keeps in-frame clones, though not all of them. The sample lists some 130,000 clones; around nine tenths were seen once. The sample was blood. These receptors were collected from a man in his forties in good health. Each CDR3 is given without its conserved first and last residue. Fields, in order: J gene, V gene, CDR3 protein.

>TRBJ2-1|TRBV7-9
ASSQNPLRNEQF
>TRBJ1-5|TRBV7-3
ASSSRDYQPQH
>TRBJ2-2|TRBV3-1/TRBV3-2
ASSQDPVSTGELF
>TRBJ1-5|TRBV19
ASSPDGDYNQPQH
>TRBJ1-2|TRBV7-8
ASSLTGNGYT
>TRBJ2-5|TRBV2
ASSELRQETQY
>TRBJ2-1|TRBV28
ASIGSGGTFAEQF
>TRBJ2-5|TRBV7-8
ASSLRQETQY
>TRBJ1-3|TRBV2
ASSASRILGNTIY
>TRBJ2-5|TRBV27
ASSSFVRTGEVETQY
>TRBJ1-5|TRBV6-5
ASRPSGNNQPQH
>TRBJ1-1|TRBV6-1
ASSKGPMGQGVEAF
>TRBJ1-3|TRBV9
ASSVEDSPIANPGNTIY
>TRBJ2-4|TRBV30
AWSVGRENIQY
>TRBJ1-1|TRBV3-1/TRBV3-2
ASSHRGGGTEAF
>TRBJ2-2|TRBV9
ASSVMGSSNTGELF
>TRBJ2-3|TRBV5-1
AGAETDTQY
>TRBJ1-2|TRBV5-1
ASSRGTGDADYGYT
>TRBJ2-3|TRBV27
ASSLSGRTDTQY
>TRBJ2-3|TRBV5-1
ASSQGTTSTDTQY
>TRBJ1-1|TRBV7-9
ASSLHHTGGWNTEAF
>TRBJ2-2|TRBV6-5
ASSSWGVGTGELF
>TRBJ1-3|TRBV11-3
ASSLDGNSGNTIY
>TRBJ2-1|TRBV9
ASTPRDRAYNEQF
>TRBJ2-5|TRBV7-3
ASSPRGGTEETQY
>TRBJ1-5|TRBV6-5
ASRQNPNSNQPQH
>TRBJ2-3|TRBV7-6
ASTALAGGADTQY
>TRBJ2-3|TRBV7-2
ASSFTGLSGTDTQY
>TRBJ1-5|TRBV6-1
ASSEALGGPQH
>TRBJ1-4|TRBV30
ATRRGEKLF
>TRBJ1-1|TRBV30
AWATGVGAEAF
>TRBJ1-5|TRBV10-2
ASSEITGNQPQH
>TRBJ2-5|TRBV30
AWSRWGQGRQETQY
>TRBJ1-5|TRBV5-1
ASSLGGRNQPQH
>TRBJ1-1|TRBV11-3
ASSLESGTEAF
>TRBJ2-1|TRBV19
ASSIGDSYNEQF
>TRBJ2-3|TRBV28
ASSPWGQVDTQY
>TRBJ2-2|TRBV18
ASSSTRAGELF
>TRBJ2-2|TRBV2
ASTRTAGELF
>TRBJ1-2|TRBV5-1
ASSLVASTDGYT
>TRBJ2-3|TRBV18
ASSPRGTDTQY
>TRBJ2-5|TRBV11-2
ASSLSKETQY
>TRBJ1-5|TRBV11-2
ASSLDGRGQPQH
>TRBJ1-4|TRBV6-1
ASSAPSLPRGEKLF
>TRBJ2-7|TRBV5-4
ASSLAQERGDYEQY